Below are 18 T cell receptor beta chains sequenced from a single sample in a study of blood T cell repertoires in COVID-19. The protocol was immunoSEQ multiplex PCR, while the TCRdb copy is restricted to in-frame clones and leaves out a portion. The sample contains about 200,000 clones, 82% of which appear only once. Sequenced sample: peripheral blood. The receptors were sampled from a human donor with acute or convalescent COVID-19. The donor label of this sample is uncertain.

The chain joins TRBV2 to TRBJ1-6; 12 bases are shared with TRBD1. This CDR3 has 15 residues. Germline CDR1 is SNHLY and CDR2 is FYNNEI. V gave up 6 bases and J gave up 7 bases; unmatched junction bases: 4. The CDR3 loop reads CASRGTGGTNSPLHF. CDR3 sequence (DNA): TGTGCCAGCAGAGGGACAGGGGGCACCAATTCACCCCTCCACTTT.

This chain connects TRBV6-2 or TRBV6-3 to TRBJ2-7, with TRBD2 matching over 11 bases. The V gene's germline CDR1 is MNHEY and CDR2 SVGEGT. The length of the CDR3 is 15 residues. The junction had 6 bases not matched to a gene; V was cut back by 5 bases and J by 3 bases. Here the CDR3 reads CASSDGTSGNYEQYF. The CDR3 DNA reads as TGTGCCAGCAGTGACGGGACTAGCGGTAACTACGAGCAGTACTTC.

The DNA of the CDR3 is TGTGCCAGCAGCGGGGGGACAGGCGAGTATAATTCACCCCTCCACTTT. Translated, it gives CASSGGTGEYNSPLHF. The chain combines TRBV9 with TRBJ1-6; 8 bases align to TRBD1. The length of the CDR3 is 16 residues. From germline, CDR1 is SGDLS and CDR2 YYNGEE. V trimming: 3 bases; J trimming: 4 bases; junction bases outside the gene matches: 6.

The chain joins TRBV2 to TRBJ1-6; D uncertain. Trimming shortened V by 5 bases and J by 7 bases, and 12 bases separated the two germline ends. CDR1 and CDR2 from the germline V gene are SNHLY and FYNNEI. This CDR3 has 14 residues. CDR3 coding DNA: TGTGCCAGCAGTAGTTACAGCGGAAATTCACCCCTCCACTTT. Residues: CASSSYSGNSPLHF.

V is TRBV18 and J is TRBJ2-7; TRBD1 matches 7 bases. Germline V gene sequence: CDR1 KGHSH, CDR2 LQKENI. Unmatched junction bases numbered 8, after V lost 3 bases and J lost 3 bases. The CDR3 is 15 residues long. CDR3 DNA sequence: TGTGCCAGCTCACCCGTTCGGGGACAGAGCTACGAGCAGTACTTC. Translation: CASSPVRGQSYEQYF.

This clone showed up just a few times. The chain employs TRBV6-4 and TRBJ2-7; 10 bases match TRBD1. J lost 5 bases, V lost 6 bases, and 4 bases had no gene match. There are 13 residues in the CDR3. Germline CDR1 is MRHNA and CDR2 is SNTAGT. The CDR3 DNA is TGTGCCAGCAGCCGGGACAGGGGCGACGAGCAGTACTTC. Residues: CASSRDRGDEQYF.

The rearrangement uses TRBV5-1 and TRBJ2-1; the match to TRBD2 covers 8 bases. Germline lookup yields CDR1 SGHRS and CDR2 YFSETQ. The CDR3 covers 17 residues. V lost 0 bases and J lost 8; bases outside the gene matches: 13. The CDR3 sequence: CASSLEPAGVDRDEQFF. As DNA, the CDR3 is TGCGCCAGCAGCTTGGAGCCAGCGGGAGTCGATCGCGATGAGCAGTTCTTC.

The chain links TRBV24-1 to TRBJ1-5, with a tentative D call TRBD1 (6 bases). CDR3 length: 13 amino acids. V was cut by 7 bases and J by 4 bases, with 10 bases left in between. Germline-derived CDR1 and CDR2 are KGHDR and SFDVKD. The CDR3 DNA sequence: TGTGCCACCAGCAGGGGCTGGAATCAGCCCCAGCATTTT. Amino acids: CATSRGWNQPQHF.

The rearrangement joins TRBV5-4 to TRBJ1-2; 9 positions match TRBD1. The germline gives CDR1 SGHNT, CDR2 YYREEE (reference sequence). CDR3 length: 14 amino acids. V lost 2 bases, J lost 6 bases, and 5 bases stayed unmatched. The CDR3 sequence: CASSLTGQGHGYTF. CDR3 nucleotides: TGTGCCAGCAGCTTAACGGGACAGGGCCATGGCTACACCTTC.

This rearrangement joins TRBV6-2 or TRBV6-3 to TRBJ1-3, with D maybe TRBD1 (5 bases). Trimming took 6 bases from V and 0 from J, leaving 15 bases between them. CDR3 size: 16 residues. Germline V CDR1 and CDR2: MNHEY, SVGEGT. The CDR3 reads CASSRRQTYSGNTIYF. The CDR3 DNA reads TGTGCCAGCAGCCGTCGACAGACATACTCTGGAAACACCATATATTTT.

The chain couples TRBV28 to TRBJ1-2; 7 bases fit TRBD1. The V gene end was trimmed by 2 bases and the J gene end by 8 bases; junction bases not matched to a gene: 8. The CDR3 covers 14 residues. CDR1 and CDR2 (germline): MDHEN, SYDVKM. CDR3 sequence reads: CASSLIAGGGGYTF. The DNA of the CDR3 is TGTGCCAGCAGTTTAATCGCAGGGGGTGGCGGCTACACCTTC.

This clone was picked up a small number of times. V gene TRBV19 combines with J gene TRBJ1-1, with a possible D match to TRBD1 (5 bases). Trimming left V 6 bases short and J 2 bases short, with 19 bases between. Looked up from germline, CDR1 is LNHDA and CDR2 is SQIVND (reference sequence). This CDR3 is 16 amino acids long. The DNA of the CDR3 is TGTGCCAGTAGCCCCAAATCCGGGGACTTTAACACTGAAGCTTTCTTT. Translation: CASSPKSGDFNTEAFF.

This clone was seen just once. This sequence joins TRBV30 and TRBJ2-7; TRBD2 aligns across 9 bases. Germline V lookup: CDR1 GTSNPN, CDR2 SVGIG (reference sequence). The junction had 13 bases not matched to a gene; V was cut back by 3 bases and J by 4 bases. This CDR3 contains 16 residues. The CDR3 here is CAWRTPYGLAYYEQYF. In DNA, the CDR3 is TGTGCCTGGAGGACCCCATACGGACTAGCGTATTACGAGCAGTACTTC. Based on the CDR3 plus reference TRBV30 and TRBJ2-7, the full variable domain is SQTIHQWPATLVQPVGSPLSLECTVEGTSNPNLYWYRQAAGRGLQLLFYSVGIGQISSEVPQNLSASRPQDRQFILSSKKLLLSDSGFYLCAWRTPYGLAYYEQYFGPGTRLTVT.

This rearrangement joins TRBV7-3 to TRBJ2-3, with TRBD1 matching over 8 bases. The CDR3 is 15 amino acids. Trimming at V came to 4 bases and at J to 1 base, leaving 4 bases not matched to a gene. Germline loops: CDR1 SGHTA, CDR2 FQGTGA. CDR3 coding DNA: TGTGCCAGCAGCTCAGGGGGCGCGGGCACAGATACGCAGTATTTT. The encoded protein is CASSSGGAGTDTQYF.

The chain has TRBV18 and TRBJ2-7; perhaps TRBD1 as D (6 bases). Germline lookup yields CDR1 KGHSH and CDR2 LQKENI. There are 14 residues in the CDR3. V was cut by 3 bases and J by 2 bases, with 11 bases left in between. The CDR3 nucleotides read TGTGCCAGCTCACCCCAGGACAGCACCTACGAGCAGTACTTC. It translates to CASSPQDSTYEQYF.

This clone occurred a few times. This rearrangement joins TRBV2 to TRBJ2-2; D not resolved. Germline values: CDR1 SNHLY, CDR2 FYNNEI. This CDR3 has 13 amino acids. V shed 6 bases and J shed 2 bases, with 7 bases lying between them. The CDR3: CASRFYNTGELFF. In DNA form, the CDR3 reads TGTGCCAGCAGATTCTATAACACCGGGGAGCTGTTTTTT.

The V call is TRBV10-1, the J call TRBJ2-2; 12 positions match TRBD2. This CDR3 has 16 amino acids. Germline V gives CDR1 WNHNN, CDR2 SYGVQD (reference sequence). Trimming removed 5 bases from V and 1 base from J; junction bases left unmatched: 2. The CDR3 reads CASSPLAGGNTGELFF. The CDR3 bases are TGCGCCAGCAGTCCACTAGCGGGGGGGAACACCGGGGAGCTGTTTTTT.

This clone was found once. V gene TRBV19 combines with J gene TRBJ2-4, with TRBD1 matching over 7 bases. There are 14 residues in the CDR3. The germline CDR1 and CDR2 sequences are LNHDA and SQIVND (reference sequence). Losses at the gene ends were 3 bases for V and 9 bases for J; bases not matched to a gene: 8. The CDR3 loop is CASSIQQGSGIQYF. CDR3 bases: TGTGCCAGTAGTATCCAACAGGGGTCGGGCATTCAGTACTTC. Looking up the rest from reference TRBV19 and TRBJ2-4 gives the full variable domain: DGGITQSPKYLFRKEGQNVTLSCEQNLNHDAMYWYRQDPGQGLRLIYYSQIVNDFQKGDIAEGYSVSREKKESFPLTVTSAQKNPTAFYLCASSIQQGSGIQYFGAGTRLSVL.